The next 19 T cell receptor beta chains were all read from a single sample in a study of blood T cell repertoires in COVID-19. TCRdb's table, derived via immunoSEQ multiplex PCR, lists solely in-frame clones and lacks some. The sample has 78,000 or so clones; roughly 90% are singletons. The specimen was peripheral blood. These receptors all stem from a woman aged 45-59 years with acute or convalescent COVID-19.

The chain has TRBV9 and TRBJ2-2; TRBD2 aligns across 8 bases. The V gene's germline CDR1 is SGDLS and CDR2 YYNGEE. V gave up 3 bases and J gave up 6 bases; unmatched junction bases: 10. This CDR3 has 16 residues. Here the CDR3 reads CASSAGGIAGPGELFF. The CDR3 DNA reads as TGTGCCAGCAGCGCGGGGGGGATAGCGGGACCCGGGGAGCTGTTTTTT.

V and J are TRBV18 and TRBJ1-5; D remains ambiguous. V gave up 2 bases and J gave up 1 base, with 9 bases separating them. Germline lookup yields CDR1 KGHSH and CDR2 LQKENI. This CDR3 has 15 amino acids. CDR3 bases: TGTGCCAGCTCACCAACGGGAGCGAGCAATCAGCCCCAGCATTTT. Its protein is CASSPTGASNQPQHF.

The chain joins TRBV7-8 to TRBJ2-2, with 7 bases matching TRBD2. The trim removed 1 base at V and 2 bases at J, leaving 10 bases unmatched. Germline CDR1 is SGHVS and CDR2 is FQNEAQ. CDR3 length: 18 residues. CDR3 amino acids: CASSLELAIALNTGELFF. DNA of the CDR3: TGTGCCAGCAGCTTAGAACTAGCGATCGCATTAAACACCGGGGAGCTGTTTTTT.

V is TRBV7-9 and J is TRBJ1-1; a weak D match, TRBD1 (6 bases). Per the germline V gene, CDR1 is SEHNR and CDR2 is FQNEAQ (reference sequence). Trimming removed 4 bases at V and 0 bases at J, with 12 bases between. The CDR3 runs 15 residues. CDR3 amino acids: CASSSVRDMNTEAFF. Written as DNA, the CDR3 is TGTGCCAGCAGCTCGGTTCGGGACATGAACACTGAAGCTTTCTTT. The full variable domain, completed using reference TRBV7-9 and TRBJ1-1, is DTGVSQNPRHKITKRGQNVTFRCDPISEHNRLYWYRQTLGQGPEFLTYFQNEAQLEKSRLLSDRFSAERPKGSFSTLEIQRTEQGDSAMYLCASSSVRDMNTEAFFGQGTRLTVV.

V and J are TRBV6-2 or TRBV6-3 and TRBJ2-6; 8 nucleotides agree with TRBD2. This CDR3 has 19 residues. CDR1 and CDR2 (germline): MNHEY, SVGEGT. Trimming cost V 4 bases and J 2 bases; bases outside gene matches: 13. CDR3 region: CASSFHPGTRIAGANVLTF. The CDR3 nucleotides are TGTGCCAGCAGTTTCCACCCCGGGACTAGAATAGCTGGGGCCAACGTCCTGACTTTC.

The chain employs TRBV5-5 and TRBJ1-2; 7 bases agree with TRBD1. The V gene's germline CDR1 is SGHKS and CDR2 YYEKEE (reference sequence). The length of the CDR3 is 14 residues. The V segment lost 4 bases and the J segment 6 bases; nucleotides outside the gene matches: 9. The CDR3 region is CASSLRQGIDGYTF. CDR3 bases: TGTGCCAGCAGCCTCAGACAGGGAATTGATGGCTACACCTTC.

This chain connects TRBV27 to TRBJ1-4; possible D gene TRBD1, 5 bases. The CDR3 extends over 14 amino acids. Germline CDR1 MNHEY, CDR2 SMNVEV (reference sequence). V was trimmed by 5 bases and J by 10 bases, leaving 17 bases between them. The CDR3 DNA reads TGTGCCAGCAGTCCCCTGGGGGGGAGCGGAAAACTGTTTTTT. Translation: CASSPLGGSGKLFF.

The chain links TRBV9 to TRBJ1-2; D is undetermined. CDR1 SGDLS and CDR2 YYNGEE come from the germline V gene. Trimming removed 3 bases from V and 0 bases from J, with 12 bases in between. The length of the CDR3 is 15 residues. CDR3 sequence reads: CASSASVTTNYGYTF. CDR3 coding DNA: TGTGCCAGCAGCGCCTCGGTCACGACTAACTATGGCTACACCTTC.

This sequence joins TRBV13 and TRBJ2-2; 10 bases are shared with TRBD2. CDR1 and CDR2 from the germline V gene are PRHDT and FYEKMQ (reference sequence). Trimming removed 5 bases from V and 7 bases from J; junction bases left unmatched: 7. The CDR3 has 15 amino acids. Written as DNA, the CDR3 is TGTGCCAGCAGCACCCAAGGACTAGCGGACGGGGAGCTGTTTTTT. Amino acid sequence: CASSTQGLADGELFF.

V and J are TRBV18 and TRBJ1-1; D ambiguous. Trimming left V 3 bases short and J 4 bases short, with 9 bases between. Germline CDR1 reads KGHSH; CDR2 reads LQKENI. The CDR3 contains 13 residues. The CDR3 sequence: CASSPLGGTEAFF. In nucleotides, the CDR3 is TGTGCCAGCTCACCTCTGGGAGGCACTGAAGCTTTCTTT.

The rearrangement joins TRBV6-1 to TRBJ1-3; maybe TRBD1 (5 bases). The germline V and J ends were trimmed by 2 bases and 0 bases, with 11 bases remaining between them. The CDR3 consists of 16 residues. Germline lookup yields CDR1 MNHNS and CDR2 SASEGT. The CDR3 DNA reads TGTGCCAGCAGTGAATCTTGGGGCTTCTCTGGAAACACCATATATTTT. Its translation is CASSESWGFSGNTIYF.

The rearrangement uses TRBV30 and TRBJ1-2, with TRBD1 as a possible D gene (5 bases). V shed 0 bases and J shed 4 bases, with 15 bases lying between them. Germline CDR1 is GTSNPN and CDR2 is SVGIG (reference sequence). This CDR3 region has 15 residues. CDR3 sequence reads: CAWSVTPGGSYGYTF. In nucleotides, the CDR3 is TGTGCCTGGAGTGTAACTCCCGGGGGGAGCTATGGCTACACCTTC.

The V call is TRBV5-1, the J call TRBJ1-2; 7 bases agree with TRBD1. Germline V gene lookup returns CDR1 SGHRS and CDR2 YFSETQ. The CDR3 is 18 residues long. With V trimmed by 1 base and J by 4 bases, 16 bases remained unmatched. The chain's CDR3 is CASSLISGDSTYGYGYTF. In DNA form, the CDR3 reads TGCGCCAGCAGCTTGATTAGTGGGGACAGCACTTACGGCTATGGCTACACCTTC.

The count of this clone is one. The genes are TRBV9 and TRBJ1-4; D gene ambiguous. The CDR3 loop spans 14 amino acids. CDR1 and CDR2 from the germline V gene are SGDLS and YYNGEE. Trimming removed 0 bases at V and 4 bases at J, with 7 bases between. The CDR3 sequence is CASSVAGLNEKLFF. CDR3 DNA: TGTGCCAGCAGCGTAGCTGGGCTTAATGAAAAACTGTTTTTT.

This rearrangement joins TRBV18 to TRBJ1-5; 7 nucleotides line up with TRBD1. J lost 0 bases, V lost 6 bases, and 2 bases had no gene match. This CDR3 region has 14 residues. Germline V gene sequence: CDR1 KGHSH, CDR2 LQKENI. CDR3 sequence (DNA): TGTGCCAGCTCCACAGGGGTTAGCAATCAGCCCCAGCATTTT. Its protein product is CASSTGVSNQPQHF.

The V call is TRBV24-1, the J call TRBJ1-3; 7 nucleotides align to TRBD1. The end of the DNA fits TRBJ2-2 better, so the J call may be wrong. Germline V gene sequence: CDR1 KGHDR, CDR2 SFDVKD. There are 12 residues in the CDR3. CDR3 residues: CASRGYTGELFF. The CDR3 DNA reads as TGTGCCAGCAGGGGGTACACCGGGGAGCTGTTTTTT.

This clone was counted a single time. V usage is TRBV5-4 and J usage is TRBJ2-5; 11 bases fit TRBD2. J gave up 0 bases and V 3 bases, and 4 bases lay outside the gene matches. The germline gives CDR1 SGHNT, CDR2 YYREEE (reference sequence). The CDR3 consists of 16 residues. CDR3 DNA: TGTGCCAGCAGCTCTCAGGGACTAGCGGACCAAGAGACCCAGTACTTC. Translation gives CASSSQGLADQETQYF.

This sequence joins TRBV19 and TRBJ1-5; the D is unclear. V was cut by 8 bases and J by 7 bases, with 18 bases left in between. There are 14 residues in the CDR3. CDR1 and CDR2 from the germline V gene are LNHDA and SQIVND (reference sequence). CDR3 region: CASLAGGFKQPQHF. In DNA form, the CDR3 reads TGTGCCAGTTTGGCAGGTGGTTTTAAACAGCCCCAGCATTTT. Full variable domain (rest looked up from reference TRBV19 and TRBJ1-5): DGGITQSPKYLFRKEGQNVTLSCEQNLNHDAMYWYRQDPGQGLRLIYYSQIVNDFQKGDIAEGYSVSREKKESFPLTVTSAQKNPTAFYLCASLAGGFKQPQHFGDGTRLSIL.

The chain recombines TRBV2 with TRBJ1-1, with unresolved D. Germline V gene data show CDR1 as SNHLY and CDR2 as FYNNEI. V was pared by 7 bases and J by 4 bases, with 10 bases between. The CDR3 loop spans 12 amino acids. The CDR3 DNA is TGTGCCAGCATTAGGAGTGTCACTGAAGCTTTCTTT. Protein sequence: CASIRSVTEAFF.